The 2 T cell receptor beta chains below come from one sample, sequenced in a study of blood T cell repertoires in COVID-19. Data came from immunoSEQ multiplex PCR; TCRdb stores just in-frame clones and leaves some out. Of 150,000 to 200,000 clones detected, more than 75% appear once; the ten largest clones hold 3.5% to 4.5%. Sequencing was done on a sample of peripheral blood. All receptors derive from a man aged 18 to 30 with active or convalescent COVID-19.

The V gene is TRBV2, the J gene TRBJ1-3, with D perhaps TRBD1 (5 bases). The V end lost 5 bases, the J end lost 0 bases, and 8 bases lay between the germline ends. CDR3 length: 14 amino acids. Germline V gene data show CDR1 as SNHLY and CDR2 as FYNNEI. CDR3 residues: CASSQGYSGNTIYF. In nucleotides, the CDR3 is TGTGCCAGCAGTCAGGGTTACTCTGGAAACACCATATATTTT.

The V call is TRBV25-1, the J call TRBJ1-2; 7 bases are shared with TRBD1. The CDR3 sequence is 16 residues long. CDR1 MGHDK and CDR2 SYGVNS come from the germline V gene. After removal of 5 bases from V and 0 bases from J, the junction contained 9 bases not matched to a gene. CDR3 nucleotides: TGTGCCAGCAGTCCTCTAGACAGGGATCCTAACTATGGCTACACCTTC. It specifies CASSPLDRDPNYGYTF.